This T cell receptor (beta chain) came from a study of shared clonotypes between healthy human individuals. Across the study: A donor's plate count was three for CD4 naive and three for CD4 memory; CD8 naive had two and CD8 memory one. Study-wide findings and caveats: Memory subsets generally showed smaller estimated richness than naive subsets did. Some clonotypes were shared by all four sorted-subset donors, while others were not shared. The non-shared ones had lower generation probabilities than the shared ones.

The deep-level immunoSEQ assay was used. Clones were sequenced by immunoSEQ multiplex PCR, and TCRdb holds only the in-frame ones, with some missing. The sample gives approximately 1.9 million clones, around 95% of which show up once; roughly 1.7% is in the top ten. As concerns this clone: Its antigen remains unidentified.

In the naive CD8 group, cells lacked CD45RO and were positively selected for CCR7, so terminally differentiated effector memory CD45RA+ cells were left out. V lost 6 bases, J lost 4 bases, and 6 bases stayed unmatched. This CDR3 contains 14 residues. Germline V gene lookup returns CDR1 MNHEY and CDR2 SVGAGI. This chain joins TRBV6-5 and TRBJ2-3; 8 nucleotides agree with TRBD1. The receptor's source is a man aged 18 to 30 in good health. Some clones in this sample may be carry-over from other donors' samples. The specimen was naive CD8+ T cells from PBMCs. The CDR3 DNA reads TGTGCCAGCAGCCCAGGGGGCGGCGCAGATACGCAGTATTTT. Its translation: CASSPGGGADTQYF.